The TCR beta chain under discussion was sequenced for a study of T cell responses to AZD1222 COVID-19 vaccine. Findings of the study overall: Spike-specific TCR repertoires showed rising breadth and depth after two AZD1222 doses. Reports say nearly half of spike-specific TCRs go after unmutated variant regions. Vaccine-associated CD4 TCRs spanned spike, dominant at 160-218 and 743-854.

The V gene lost 9 bases and the J gene lost 3 bases, with 11 bases spanning the gap. Germline CDR1 and CDR2: LGHDT and YNNKEL (reference sequence). The CDR3 spans 12 residues. Concerning this clone: The antigen is not known.

Some clones are missing from TCRdb's copy, which holds only in-frame ones; the method was immunoSEQ multiplex PCR. The sample lists more than 150,000 clones, approximately 87% seen once, with about a tenth in the top ten. Sequenced material: peripheral blood, taken 28 days after the second AZD1222 dose. The rearrangement joins TRBV3-1 (or the pseudogene TRBV3-2) to TRBJ1-2; unclear D gene. The clonotype was recovered from an adult who received the AZD1222 COVID-19 vaccine. The CDR3 loop reads CARAKGHYGYTF. The CDR3 region has the DNA TGTGCCAGGGCGAAGGGCCACTATGGCTACACCTTC.